A single sample gave rise to the 27 T cell receptor beta chains below, sequenced in a study of beta chain features in type 1 diabetes. Overall study findings and caveats: Moderately but significantly shorter TCRB CDR3s were found in Type 1 diabetes patients in all four CD4+ subsets.

No antigen is known for these receptors. The study reverse transcribed the entire isolated RNA, so it sequenced expressed TCRB transcripts. Sequencing used immunoSEQ multiplex PCR; TCRdb keeps in-frame clones, though not all of them. This sample has over 600,000 clones, with around 12% found just once. Specimen: naive CD4+ T cells from blood. These receptors all stem from a man between 25 and 39 years old with type 1 diabetes.

CDR3 coding DNA: TGCAGCGCCTCGACAGGGGCCCTGGGTAGTGGCTACACCTTC. Amino acids: CSASTGALGSGYTF. The gene calls are TRBV29-1 and TRBJ1-2, with TRBD1 identical over 8 bases. The CDR3 runs 14 residues. Germline CDR1 SQVTM, CDR2 ANQGSEA. V gave up 7 bases and J gave up 7 bases; unmatched junction bases: 14.

The V and J genes are TRBV18 and TRBJ2-5, with D perhaps TRBD2 (6 bases). CDR3 length: 15 residues. V was cut by 3 bases and J by 3 bases, with 14 bases left in between. The germline CDR1 and CDR2 sequences are KGHSH and LQKENI. As DNA, the CDR3 is TGTGCCAGCTCACCCTCCGGAGGAGGGGAAGAGACCCAGTACTTC. Its translation is CASSPSGGGEETQYF.

This clone was counted a few times. J is TRBJ1-1 and V is TRBV7-9, with D uncertain. Germline CDR1 SEHNR, CDR2 FQNEAQ (reference sequence). V lost 2 bases, J lost 10 bases, and 5 bases lay in between. The CDR3 runs 10 residues. CDR3 DNA sequence: TGTGCCAGCAGCTTAATTGGAGCTTTCTTT. This codes for CASSLIGAFF. Supplemented by reference TRBV7-9 and TRBJ1-1, the full variable domain reads DTGVSQNPRHKITKRGQNVTFRCDPISEHNRLYWYRQTLGQGPEFLTYFQNEAQLEKSRLLSDRFSAERPKGSFSTLEIQRTEQGDSAMYLCASSLIGAFFGQGTRLTVV.

V is TRBV25-1 and J is TRBJ2-7; D unclear. The V end lost 2 bases, the J end lost 1 base, and 15 bases lay between the germline ends. Germline V CDR1 and CDR2: MGHDK, SYGVNS. CDR3 size: 16 residues. This CDR3 is CASSEPDTTSSYEQYF. CDR3 nucleotide sequence: TGTGCCAGCAGTGAACCCGACACAACTTCGTCCTACGAGCAGTACTTC.

This clone was seen ten or more times. The rearrangement links TRBV28 to TRBJ1-6; weak D call: TRBD1 (5 bases). V was shortened by 5 bases and J by 7 bases, with 15 bases between the two germline ends. Germline lookup yields CDR1 MDHEN and CDR2 SYDVKM. The CDR3 runs to 15 residues. For the CDR3, the DNA is TGTGCCAGCAGTCCCCGGGACTTAGGCAATTCACCCCTCCACTTT. Translated: CASSPRDLGNSPLHF.

This clone turned up a few times. The J gene is TRBJ2-5, the V gene TRBV11-2; D might be TRBD2 (5 bases). The germline V and J ends were trimmed by 5 bases and 5 bases, with 12 bases remaining between them. Germline CDR1 SGHAT, CDR2 FQNNGV. CDR3 size: 13 residues. The CDR3, as DNA: TGTGCCAGCAGCCCGGGGATGCAGGAGACCCAGTACTTC. It translates to CASSPGMQETQYF.

The chain employs TRBV9 and TRBJ2-6; 8 bases line up with TRBD1. The junction had 7 bases not matched to a gene; V was cut back by 3 bases and J by 2 bases. The CDR3 is 17 amino acids. Germline V gene sequence: CDR1 SGDLS, CDR2 YYNGEE. The CDR3 region is CASSADRAQTGANVLTF. The CDR3 bases are TGTGCCAGCAGCGCGGACAGGGCCCAAACTGGGGCCAACGTCCTGACTTTC.

This clone has only a few counts. This same CDR3 is encoded by further DNA sequences in the sample. The genes are TRBV9 and TRBJ2-5; no clear D gene. The CDR3 loop spans 13 amino acids. Trimming took 0 bases from V and 2 from J, leaving 5 bases between them. CDR1 is SGDLS and CDR2 is YYNGEE in the germline V gene. CDR3 nucleotide sequence: TGTGCCAGCAGCGTAGGCAGGCAAGAGACCCAGTACTTC. This sequence encodes CASSVGRQETQYF.

CDR3 sequence reads: CASSAQGMMGTEAFF. CDR3 sequence (DNA): TGTGCCAGCAGTGCACAGGGTATGATGGGCACTGAAGCTTTCTTT. The chain uses TRBV2 and TRBJ1-1, with D tentatively TRBD1 (6 bases). Trimming shortened V by 4 bases and J by 4 bases, and 16 bases separated the two germline ends. CDR3 length: 15 amino acids. The germline V gene has CDR1 SNHLY and CDR2 FYNNEI.

This clone was observed a few times. An end of the junction does not agree with germline; a read error may underlie this. The V gene is TRBV7-7, the J gene TRBJ2-7; 12 positions agree with TRBD1. The CDR3 loop spans 16 amino acids. Germline V CDR1 and CDR2: SSHAT, FNYEAQ (reference sequence). DNA of the CDR3: TGTGCTAGCAGCCCGGGACCGGGACAGGGGGCTTACGAGCAGTACTTC. Protein: CASSPGPGQGAYEQYF. Together with reference TRBV7-7 and TRBJ2-7, the CDR3 gives the full variable domain: GAGVSQSPRYKVTKRGQDVTLRCDPISSHATLYWYQQALGQGPEFLTYFNYEAQPDKSGLPSDRFSAERPEGSISTLTIQRTEQRDSAMYRCASSPGPGQGAYEQYFGPGTRLTVT.

V and J are TRBV7-8 and TRBJ1-6; D is ambiguous. Germline CDR1 SGHVS, CDR2 FQNEAQ. The V and J ends lost 0 bases and 6 bases respectively, with 9 bases between them. The CDR3 runs 15 residues. CDR3 bases: TGTGCCAGCAGCTTAGCCCGGGGAATTAATTCACCCCTCCACTTT. Amino acid sequence: CASSLARGINSPLHF.

This clone showed up just a few times. The chain is built from TRBV5-1 and TRBJ2-1, with 7 bases aligning to TRBD2. The CDR3 spans 15 residues. The germline gives CDR1 SGHRS, CDR2 YFSETQ. V lost 0 bases to trimming and J lost 4 bases; unmatched junction nucleotides: 4. CDR3 nucleotides: TGCGCCAGCAGCTTGGGGCTAGCGGAATACAATGAGCAGTTCTTC. It yields the protein CASSLGLAEYNEQFF.

The sample holds a few counts of this clone. V usage is TRBV7-6 and J usage is TRBJ1-6; 7 positions match TRBD1. CDR3 length: 15 residues. CDR1 and CDR2 (germline): SGHVS, FNYEAQ. The junction had 9 bases not matched to a gene; V was cut back by 6 bases and J by 7 bases. The CDR3 reads CASSLLEQGNSPLHF. For the CDR3, the DNA is TGTGCCAGCAGTCTACTGGAACAGGGGAATTCACCCCTCCACTTT.

This clone turned up a few times. The genes are TRBV6-6 and TRBJ1-6; 7 bases match TRBD1. Germline V gene sequence: CDR1 MNHNY, CDR2 SVGAGI (reference sequence). The CDR3 sequence is 15 residues long. J lost 6 bases, V lost 7 bases, and 9 bases had no gene match. The DNA for the CDR3 is TGTGCCAGCAATTGGGAGACAGGGAGTAATTCACCCCTCCACTTT. Translated: CASNWETGSNSPLHF.

This clone was observed a handful of times. The V call is TRBV29-1, the J call TRBJ2-1, with TRBD1 as a possible D gene (5 bases). The germline CDR1 and CDR2 sequences are SQVTM and ANQGSEA. The CDR3 spans 15 residues. V dropped 0 bases and J dropped 2 bases, with 11 bases sitting between them. CDR3 in amino acids: CSVEDWGRTYNEQFF. The CDR3 nucleotides are TGCAGCGTTGAAGACTGGGGCAGGACCTACAATGAGCAGTTCTTC.

This clone was observed a few times. The CDR3 here is CASSESGTDTQYF. CDR3 coding DNA: TGTGCCAGCAGTGAATCAGGCACAGATACGCAGTATTTT. The chain couples TRBV2 to TRBJ2-3; D uncertain. Germline V gene lookup returns CDR1 SNHLY and CDR2 FYNNEI. CDR3 length: 13 amino acids. Between the trimmed V and J ends, which lost 2 bases and 1 base, there was a span of 4 bases.

In nucleotides, the CDR3 is TGTGCCAGCAGCCCAATTCGGACAGGGCTGGTTCCCTCTGGAAACACCATATATTTT. Residues: CASSPIRTGLVPSGNTIYF. V usage is TRBV7-2 and J usage is TRBJ1-3, with 8 bases that match TRBD1. V lost 5 bases, J lost 0 bases, and 15 bases stayed unmatched. The germline V gene encodes CDR1 SGHTA and CDR2 FQGNSA. The CDR3 spans 19 residues.

The rearrangement uses TRBV30 and TRBJ1-2; 9 bases agree with TRBD1. CDR1 is GTSNPN, CDR2 SVGIG, per germline (reference sequence). V gave up 4 bases and J gave up 6 bases; unmatched junction bases: 12. The CDR3 extends over 15 amino acids. The CDR3 is CAWITWDRDLDGYTF. CDR3 nucleotide sequence: TGTGCCTGGATAACTTGGGACAGGGATTTGGATGGCTACACCTTC.

This clone occurred a few times. The chain uses TRBV7-2 and TRBJ2-7; D unresolved. The V gene lost 2 bases and the J gene lost 6 bases, with 17 bases spanning the gap. The germline gives CDR1 SGHTA, CDR2 FQGNSA. The CDR3 runs to 15 residues. CDR3 amino acids: CASSLIVALASEQYF. The CDR3 nucleotides are TGTGCCAGCAGCTTAATCGTGGCGCTCGCCTCCGAGCAGTACTTC. The variable domain in full, completed from reference TRBV7-2 and TRBJ2-7, reads GAGVSQSPSNKVTEKGKDVELRCDPISGHTALYWYRQSLGQGLEFLIYFQGNSAPDKSGLPSDRFSAERTGGSVSTLTIQRTQQEDSAVYLCASSLIVALASEQYFGPGTRLTVT.

This clone appeared a few times. V is TRBV23-1 and J is TRBJ1-2; unclear D gene. TRBV23-1 is placed among ORFs of uncertain function. This CDR3 is built from 14 residues. The ends were cut back, 4 bases at V and 1 base at J, with 10 bases in the middle. As DNA, the CDR3 is TGCGCCAGCAGTCGGAGAACCTTTAACTATGGCTACACCTTC. This gives the protein CASSRRTFNYGYTF.

This clone has a handful of counts. The gene calls are TRBV19 and TRBJ2-3; D unresolved. The germline gives CDR1 LNHDA, CDR2 SQIVND (reference sequence). V lost 5 bases and J lost 3, with 12 bases in between. The CDR3 length is 14 residues. This chain's CDR3 is CASSAYLTTDTQYF. For the CDR3, the DNA is TGTGCCAGTAGTGCCTACCTGACTACAGATACGCAGTATTTT.

V and J are TRBV29-1 and TRBJ1-2, with D possibly matching TRBD1 (6 bases). V was shortened by 6 bases and J by 13 bases, with 15 bases between the two germline ends. CDR1 SQVTM and CDR2 ANQGSEA come from the germline V gene. The CDR3 length is 10 residues. The CDR3 is CSVDPRGGTF. In DNA form, the CDR3 reads TGCAGCGTGGACCCCAGGGGTGGCACCTTC.

This chain joins TRBV25-1 and TRBJ2-7; no clear D gene. Per the germline V gene, CDR1 is MGHDK and CDR2 is SYGVNS. V lost 7 bases and J lost 5, with 9 bases in between. The CDR3 is 11 amino acids. The CDR3 region has the DNA TGTGCCAGCAAGAGTATCGACGAGCAGTACTTC. Translation: CASKSIDEQYF.

J is TRBJ1-5 and V is TRBV6-6; D gene uncertain. This CDR3 spans 14 amino acids. With 7 bases removed from V and 6 bases from J, the gap between germline ends came to 16 bases. Germline V gives CDR1 MNHNY, CDR2 SVGAGI (reference sequence). DNA of the CDR3: TGTGCCAGCAAGGGCCAACTGGTTAGTCAGCCCCAGCATTTT. Translating gives CASKGQLVSQPQHF.

This clone was observed a handful of times. The V and J genes are TRBV7-8 and TRBJ1-4; 8 positions match TRBD1. Germline V gene data show CDR1 as SGHVS and CDR2 as FQNEAQ. The CDR3 loop spans 15 amino acids. Trimming cost V 1 base and J 7 bases; bases outside gene matches: 5. CDR3 coding DNA: TGTGCCAGCAGCTTAGGCGGACAGGGTGGTGAAAAACTGTTTTTT. The encoded protein is CASSLGGQGGEKLFF.

The gene calls are TRBV6-5 and TRBJ2-1; possible D gene TRBD2, 5 bases. CDR3 length equals 13 residues. Germline values: CDR1 MNHEY, CDR2 SVGAGI. The CDR3 nucleotides are TGTGCTTCCTCAGGACTCTTAAACAATGAGCAGTTCTTC. As protein: CASSGLLNNEQFF.

There are a few counts of this clone. This rearrangement joins TRBV30 to TRBJ1-2; D is ambiguous. V gave up 2 bases and J gave up 8 bases, with 15 bases separating them. Germline lookup yields CDR1 GTSNPN and CDR2 SVGIG (reference sequence). The CDR3 extends over 13 amino acids. CDR3 in DNA: TGTGCCTGGAGTATAACCCCTTTGGGGGGCTACACCTTC. Its translation is CAWSITPLGGYTF.